These 18 T cell receptor beta chains were all obtained from the same sample, sequenced in a study of blood T cell repertoires in COVID-19. Assay used: immunoSEQ multiplex PCR; TCRdb lists only in-frame clones, some missing. The sample lists roughly 53,000 clones, approximately 85% seen once, with 12% to 15% in the top ten. The specimen was peripheral blood. The receptors were gathered from a human donor in a cohort sampled during active COVID-19.

The table lists this clone with a count of one. The chain couples TRBV29-1 to TRBJ2-5; D is ambiguous. This CDR3 is built from 15 residues. V was clipped by 3 bases and J by 5 bases, with 19 bases between them. Per the germline V gene, CDR1 is SQVTM and CDR2 is ANQGSEA. The CDR3 bases are TGCAGCGTTGACGAGCATCTTCGGGTCGGGGAGACCCAGTACTTC. This encodes CSVDEHLRVGETQYF.

The genes are TRBV10-3 and TRBJ2-3, with no clear D. The CDR3 runs 12 residues. Germline assignment: CDR1 ENHRY and CDR2 SYGVKD. V lost 6 bases to trimming and J lost 5 bases, with 9 bases between them. The CDR3 bases are TGTGCCATCAGCCCTACGCAAGATACGCAGTATTTT. Its protein is CAISPTQDTQYF.

V usage is TRBV7-2 and J usage is TRBJ2-1; TRBD2 matches 9 bases. The CDR3 length is 16 residues. With V trimmed by 1 base and J by 0 bases, 1 base remained unmatched. Germline values: CDR1 SGHTA, CDR2 FQGNSA. This CDR3 is CASSLGSGSSYNEQFF. The CDR3 DNA sequence: TGTGCCAGCAGCTTAGGTAGCGGGAGCTCCTACAATGAGCAGTTCTTC.

The gene calls are TRBV10-3 and TRBJ2-7; 12 bases match TRBD1. The CDR3 sequence is 13 residues long. The junction had 1 base not matched to a gene; V was cut back by 6 bases and J by 4 bases. Germline V CDR1 and CDR2: ENHRY, SYGVKD. The CDR3 loop reads CAIRGQGAYEQYF. Written as DNA, the CDR3 is TGTGCCATCAGGGGACAGGGGGCTTACGAGCAGTACTTC.

This chain connects TRBV20-1 to TRBJ2-6, with TRBD1 identical over 9 bases. The germline gives CDR1 DFQATT, CDR2 SNEGSKA (reference sequence). This CDR3 is built from 15 residues. The junction had 2 bases not matched to a gene; V was cut back by 3 bases and J by 2 bases. CDR3 DNA: TGCAGTGCTAGTCGACAGGGGGCTGGGGCCAACGTCCTGACTTTC. This encodes CSASRQGAGANVLTF.

This chain joins TRBV27 and TRBJ2-3; 9 bases are a match to TRBD2. The CDR3 is 16 amino acids. The trim removed 6 bases at V and 1 base at J, leaving 8 bases unmatched. Germline CDR1 and CDR2: MNHEY and SMNVEV (reference sequence). The chain's CDR3 is CASSPRGGRGTDTQYF. The DNA of the CDR3 is TGTGCCAGCAGCCCCCGTGGCGGGAGGGGCACAGATACGCAGTATTTT.

The DNA of the CDR3 is TGTGCCAGCAGGCTAGGGAGGAGCTCCTACAATGAGCAGTTCTTC. Its translation: CASRLGRSSYNEQFF. V is TRBV5-8 and J is TRBJ2-1, with D perhaps TRBD2 (6 bases). The CDR3 contains 15 residues. Germline values: CDR1 SGHTS, CDR2 YDEGEE. The V end lost 5 bases, the J end lost 0 bases, and 12 bases lay between the germline ends.

This rearrangement joins TRBV19 to TRBJ1-4; 8 bases fit TRBD1. The ends lost 2 bases at V and 6 bases at J; junction bases unmatched: 5. The CDR3 is made up of 15 amino acids. In germline, CDR1 is LNHDA, CDR2 SQIVND (reference sequence). The CDR3 here is CASSISPGGDEKLFF. As DNA, the CDR3 is TGTGCCAGTAGTATAAGTCCAGGGGGCGATGAAAAACTGTTTTTT.

The CDR3 spells CAPPEGKRGEQYF. In nucleotides, the CDR3 is TGTGCCCCCCCGGAAGGAAAACGAGGGGAGCAGTACTTC. The chain employs TRBV10-3 and TRBJ2-7; D perhaps matches TRBD2 (5 bases). The V gene lost 11 bases and the J gene lost 7 bases, with 21 bases spanning the gap. Germline CDR1 reads ENHRY; CDR2 reads SYGVKD. This CDR3 comprises 13 residues.

This clone was seen a single time. V and J are TRBV13 and TRBJ1-1; no clear D gene. Germline V gene data show CDR1 as PRHDT and CDR2 as FYEKMQ (reference sequence). The germline V and J ends were trimmed by 3 bases and 2 bases, with 10 bases remaining between them. The CDR3 totals 14 residues. CDR3 coding DNA: TGTGCCAGCAGCTTGGCGACTCTAAACACTGAAGCTTTCTTT. Translated, it gives CASSLATLNTEAFF.

The chain uses TRBV28 and TRBJ1-2, with TRBD1 as a possible D gene (5 bases). Trimming took 6 bases from V and 5 from J, leaving 7 bases between them. The CDR3 runs to 11 residues. CDR1 and CDR2 (germline): MDHEN, SYDVKM. The CDR3 DNA follows: TGTGCCAGCAGGGACAATTATGGCTACACCTTC. This gives the protein CASRDNYGYTF.

This clone was seen just once. The chain links TRBV14 to TRBJ2-3; D perhaps matches TRBD2 (6 bases). This CDR3 is 14 amino acids long. With 4 bases removed from V and 10 bases from J, the gap between germline ends came to 18 bases. CDR1 and CDR2 from the germline V gene are SGHDN and FVKESK. CDR3 sequence: CASSPQDYPGAQYF. Written as DNA, the CDR3 is TGTGCCAGCAGCCCCCAGGACTACCCTGGGGCGCAGTATTTT.

The V call is TRBV5-1, the J call TRBJ1-1; 9 nucleotides align to TRBD1. The CDR3 runs 18 residues. The germline gives CDR1 SGHRS, CDR2 YFSETQ. The V gene end was trimmed by 1 base and the J gene end by 4 bases; junction bases not matched to a gene: 14. The CDR3 nucleotides read TGCGCCAGCAGCTTGAAATCCGGTCCGGGGGGACAGGGCACTGAAGCTTTCTTT. This gives the protein CASSLKSGPGGQGTEAFF.

The V and J genes are TRBV20-1 and TRBJ1-5, with D unclear. Germline assignment: CDR1 DFQATT and CDR2 SNEGSKA (reference sequence). CDR3 length equals 12 residues. V was trimmed by 3 bases and J by 4 bases, leaving 7 bases between them. CDR3 nucleotide sequence: TGCAGTGCTAGTTATCTGAATCAGCCCCAGCATTTT. Encoded protein: CSASYLNQPQHF.

The chain is built from TRBV2 and TRBJ2-1; possible D gene TRBD2, 5 bases. This CDR3 contains 14 residues. Trimming took off 6 bases at V and 3 bases at J, with 12 bases between the two ends. The germline CDR1 and CDR2 sequences are SNHLY and FYNNEI. CDR3 nucleotide sequence: TGTGCCAGCAGAACCGGACTGGGCTACAATGAGCAGTTCTTC. Translating gives CASRTGLGYNEQFF.

The V and J genes are TRBV7-2 and TRBJ1-1, with 7 bases matching TRBD1. The CDR3 spans 14 residues. The germline V gene has CDR1 SGHTA and CDR2 FQGNSA. V shed 3 bases and J 1 base; nucleotides not matched to a gene: 2. The CDR3 region has the DNA TGTGCCAGCAGCTTCCGACAGGGGAACACTGAAGCTTTCTTT. Its protein product is CASSFRQGNTEAFF.

The V gene is TRBV19, the J gene TRBJ2-3; 9 bases are a match to TRBD1. In germline, CDR1 is LNHDA, CDR2 SQIVND (reference sequence). This CDR3 spans 13 amino acids. V trimming: 9 bases; J trimming: 3 bases; junction bases outside the gene matches: 4. CDR3 nucleotide sequence: TGTGCCAGCCGGGACAGGGCAACAGATACGCAGTATTTT. Its protein product is CASRDRATDTQYF.

The chain is built from TRBV19 and TRBJ1-2; no firm D call. Germline CDR1 and CDR2: LNHDA and SQIVND (reference sequence). There are 13 residues in the CDR3. V was pared by 6 bases and J by 3 bases, with 11 bases between. The CDR3 protein is CASRSHGDYGYTF. The CDR3 DNA reads TGTGCCAGTAGGTCTCACGGTGACTATGGCTACACCTTC.